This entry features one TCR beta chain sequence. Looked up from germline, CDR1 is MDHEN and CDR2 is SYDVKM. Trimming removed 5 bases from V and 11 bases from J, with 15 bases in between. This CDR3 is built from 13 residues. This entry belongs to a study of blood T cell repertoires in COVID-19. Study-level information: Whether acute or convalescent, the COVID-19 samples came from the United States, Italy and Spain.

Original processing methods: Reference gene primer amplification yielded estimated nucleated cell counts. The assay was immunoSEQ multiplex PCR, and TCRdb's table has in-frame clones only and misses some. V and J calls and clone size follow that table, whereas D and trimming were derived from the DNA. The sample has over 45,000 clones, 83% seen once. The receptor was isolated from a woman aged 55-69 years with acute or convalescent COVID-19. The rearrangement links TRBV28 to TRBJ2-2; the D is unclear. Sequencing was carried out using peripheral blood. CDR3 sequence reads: CASSLDPSVELFF. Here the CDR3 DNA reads TGTGCCAGCAGTCTAGATCCCTCCGTAGAGCTGTTTTTT.